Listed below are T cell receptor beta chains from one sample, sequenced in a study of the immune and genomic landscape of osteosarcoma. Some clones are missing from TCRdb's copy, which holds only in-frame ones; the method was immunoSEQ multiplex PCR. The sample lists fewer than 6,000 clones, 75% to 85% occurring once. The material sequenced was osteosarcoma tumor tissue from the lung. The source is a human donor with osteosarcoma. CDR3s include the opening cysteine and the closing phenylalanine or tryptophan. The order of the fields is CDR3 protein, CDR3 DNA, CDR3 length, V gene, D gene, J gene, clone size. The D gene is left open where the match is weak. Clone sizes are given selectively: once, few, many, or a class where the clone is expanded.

CDR3: CASSLGAGWGETQYF
DNA: TGTGCCAGCAGCTTAGGAGCGGGATGGGGCGAGACCCAGTACTTC
length: 15
V: TRBV7-3
D: TRBD2
J: TRBJ2-5
size: .

CDR3: CASSLRTGSTDTQYF
DNA: TGCGCCAGCAGCTTGCGGACAGGTAGCACAGATACGCAGTATTTT
length: 15
V: TRBV5-1
D: TRBD1
J: TRBJ2-3
size: .

CDR3: CASSFTGLAGGPSYNEQFF
DNA: TGCGCCAGCAGCTTTACGGGACTAGCGGGAGGGCCGTCCTACAATGAGCAGTTCTTC
length: 19
V: TRBV5-1
D: TRBD2
J: TRBJ2-1
size: once

CDR3: CASSLVPQGGGYEQYF
DNA: TGTGCCAGCAGCTTGGTCCCACAGGGAGGTGGCTACGAGCAGTACTTC
length: 16
V: TRBV4-2
D: .
J: TRBJ2-7
size: .

CDR3: CASSVSYSYEQYF
DNA: TGTGCCAGCAGTGTATCCTACTCCTACGAGCAGTACTTC
length: 13
V: TRBV6-1
D: .
J: TRBJ2-7
size: few

CDR3: CASSPNTEAFF
DNA: TGTGCCAGCAGCCCCAACACTGAAGCTTTCTTT
length: 11
V: TRBV16
D: .
J: TRBJ1-1
size: large

CDR3: CASSIGLAAYQETQYF
DNA: TGTGCCAGCAGTATCGGACTAGCGGCATACCAAGAGACCCAGTACTTC
length: 16
V: TRBV28
D: TRBD2
J: TRBJ2-5
size: few

CDR3: CASGILGSQTSYEQYF
DNA: TGTGCCAGCGGAATTCTGGGCTCTCAAACCTCCTACGAGCAGTACTTC
length: 16
V: TRBV27
D: .
J: TRBJ2-7
size: .

CDR3: CASSLNPNSYNEQFF
DNA: TGTGCCAGCAGCTTAAACCCTAACTCCTACAATGAGCAGTTCTTC
length: 15
V: TRBV11-2
D: .
J: TRBJ2-1
size: .

CDR3: CASSPGQGNHEQYF
DNA: TGTGCCAGCTCCCCGGGACAGGGCAACCACGAGCAGTACTTC
length: 14
V: TRBV18
D: TRBD1
J: TRBJ2-7
size: .

CDR3: CAISVGREKGSPLHF
DNA: TGTGCCATCAGTGTAGGCAGGGAGAAGGGTTCACCCCTCCACTTT
length: 15
V: TRBV10-3
D: .
J: TRBJ1-6
size: .

CDR3: CASSLPTSGAGELFF
DNA: TGTGCCAGCAGCTTACCCACTAGCGGGGCCGGGGAGCTGTTTTTT
length: 15
V: TRBV7-6
D: TRBD2
J: TRBJ2-2
size: .

CDR3: CASSSWGSPDQPQHF
DNA: TGTGCCAGCAGCTCGTGGGGGTCCCCAGATCAGCCCCAGCATTTT
length: 15
V: TRBV5-6
D: .
J: TRBJ1-5
size: few

CDR3: CASSSDGNTGELFF
DNA: TGCGCCAGCAGCTCCGACGGGAACACCGGGGAGCTGTTTTTT
length: 14
V: TRBV5-1
D: .
J: TRBJ2-2
size: few

CDR3: CASSDLSGVGYTF
DNA: TGTGCCAGCAGTGACCTGTCGGGGGTTGGCTACACCTTC
length: 13
V: TRBV6-6
D: .
J: TRBJ1-2
size: .

CDR3: CASSGTGKDYGYTF
DNA: TGTGCCAGCAGCGGGACAGGAAAGGACTATGGCTACACCTTC
length: 14
V: TRBV5-6
D: TRBD1
J: TRBJ1-2
size: large

CDR3: CAISESSGGKETQYF
DNA: TGTGCCATCAGTGAGTCGTCTGGCGGAAAAGAGACCCAGTACTTC
length: 15
V: TRBV10-3
D: .
J: TRBJ2-5
size: .

CDR3: CAWSSQGGHEKLFF
DNA: TGTGCCTGGAGTTCCCAGGGAGGGCATGAAAAACTGTTTTTT
length: 14
V: TRBV30
D: .
J: TRBJ1-4
size: .

CDR3: CASRQQGGSYNEQFF
DNA: TGTGCCAGCAGGCAACAGGGGGGGTCCTACAATGAGCAGTTCTTC
length: 15
V: TRBV2
D: .
J: TRBJ2-1
size: once

CDR3: CASSQKKWTAVYYEQYF
DNA: TGTGCCAGCTCACAGAAGAAATGGACAGCCGTTTACTACGAGCAGTACTTC
length: 17
V: TRBV18
D: .
J: TRBJ2-7
size: .

CDR3: CASSLLSRWGNQPQHF
DNA: TGTGCCAGCAGTTTACTGTCCAGGTGGGGCAATCAGCCCCAGCATTTT
length: 16
V: TRBV27
D: .
J: TRBJ1-5
size: few

CDR3: CASSRGFTGGTQYF
DNA: TGTGCCAGCAGTCGTGGCTTTACCGGAGGGACCCAGTACTTC
length: 14
V: TRBV7-6
D: .
J: TRBJ2-5
size: once

CDR3: CASSQEITPPETQYF
DNA: TGTGCCAGCAGCCAAGAGATCACCCCGCCGGAGACCCAGTACTTC
length: 15
V: TRBV4-2
D: .
J: TRBJ2-5
size: .

CDR3: CASSQGGRGSYEQYF
DNA: TGCGCCAGCAGCCAAGGGGGCAGGGGCTCCTACGAGCAGTACTTC
length: 15
V: TRBV4-3
D: .
J: TRBJ2-7
size: .

CDR3: CASTKYLDREGYTGELFF
DNA: TGCGCCAGCACCAAATATTTGGACAGGGAAGGTTACACCGGGGAGCTGTTTTTT
length: 18
V: TRBV5-1
D: TRBD1
J: TRBJ2-2
size: .

CDR3: CASSSGQGLLNYEQYF
DNA: TGTGCCAGCTCGTCGGGACAGGGACTTTTGAACTACGAGCAGTACTTC
length: 16
V: TRBV27
D: TRBD1
J: TRBJ2-7
size: .

CDR3: CASSQVRGRRETQYF
DNA: TGCGCCAGCAGCCAAGTCCGCGGGAGACGAGAGACCCAGTACTTC
length: 15
V: TRBV4-3
D: TRBD2
J: TRBJ2-5
size: once